This TCR beta chain stems from a study of human T cells and chemical hapten exposure. Study overall: Mostly female, the patients presented with alopecia areata, totalis or universalis.

Regarding the study as a whole: Sensitization with DPC brought no change to TCRs above 1 in 1000 in frequency.

On this clonotype itself: The antigen remains undetermined.

The V gene's germline CDR1 is LNHDA and CDR2 SQIVND (reference sequence). CDR3 length: 14 amino acids. Trimming removed 3 bases at V and 5 bases at J, with 11 bases between. Original processing notes: TCRs per sample had a median of approximately 88,000 and ranged from roughly 23,224 to 700,000. TCRdb re-derived calls from the RACE reads in MiXCR, one entry per CDR3 protein. The V and J calls shown here were made by TCRdb, not taken from the authors' results. The sample carries under 75,000 distinct CDR3 sequences, around 7.9% recorded once. Time point reported: patch test 2, 6 weeks after DPC sensitization. As to treatment: therapeutic diphenylcyclopropenone sensitization with weekly scalp DPC. Each patch-test visit's blood sample preceded patch application.

This TCR derives from a woman aged 45 to 65 with alopecia areata. Some clones in this sample may be carry-over from other donors' samples. Sequenced here: whole blood, sampled in connection with sensitization to the hapten diphenylcyclopropenone (DPC). The chain employs TRBV19 and TRBJ2-4; no reliable D call. DNA of the CDR3: TGTGCCAGTAGTATGATGGGTACCGAAAACATTCAGTACTTC. It is translated as CASSMMGTENIQYF.